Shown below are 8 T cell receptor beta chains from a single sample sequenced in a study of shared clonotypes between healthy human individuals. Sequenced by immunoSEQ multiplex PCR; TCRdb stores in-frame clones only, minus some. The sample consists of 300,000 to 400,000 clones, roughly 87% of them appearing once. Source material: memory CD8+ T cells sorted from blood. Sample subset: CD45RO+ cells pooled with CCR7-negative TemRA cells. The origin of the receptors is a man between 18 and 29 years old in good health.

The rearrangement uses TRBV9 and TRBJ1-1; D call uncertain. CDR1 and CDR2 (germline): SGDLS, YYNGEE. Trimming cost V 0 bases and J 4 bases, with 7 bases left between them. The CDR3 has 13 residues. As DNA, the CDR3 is TGTGCCAGCAGCGTAGAGGAAGGCACTGAAGCTTTCTTT. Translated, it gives CASSVEEGTEAFF.

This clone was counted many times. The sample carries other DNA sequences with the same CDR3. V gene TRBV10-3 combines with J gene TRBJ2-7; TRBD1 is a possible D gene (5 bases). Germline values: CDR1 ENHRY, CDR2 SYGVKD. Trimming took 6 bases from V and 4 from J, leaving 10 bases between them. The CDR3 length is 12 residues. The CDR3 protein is CAIRTETYEQYF. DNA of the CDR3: TGTGCCATCAGGACAGAGACATACGAGCAGTACTTC.

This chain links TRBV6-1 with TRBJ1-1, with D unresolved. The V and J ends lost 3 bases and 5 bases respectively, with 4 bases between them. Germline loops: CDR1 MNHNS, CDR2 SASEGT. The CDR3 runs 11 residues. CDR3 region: CASSEGTEAFF. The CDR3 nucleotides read TGTGCCAGCAGTGAGGGGACTGAAGCTTTCTTT.

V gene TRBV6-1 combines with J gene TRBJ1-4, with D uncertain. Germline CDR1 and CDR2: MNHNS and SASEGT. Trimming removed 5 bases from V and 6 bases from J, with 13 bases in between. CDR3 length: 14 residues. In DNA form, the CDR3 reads TGTGCCAGCAGTTCCCCGTACTGGGATGAAAAACTGTTTTTT. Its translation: CASSSPYWDEKLFF.

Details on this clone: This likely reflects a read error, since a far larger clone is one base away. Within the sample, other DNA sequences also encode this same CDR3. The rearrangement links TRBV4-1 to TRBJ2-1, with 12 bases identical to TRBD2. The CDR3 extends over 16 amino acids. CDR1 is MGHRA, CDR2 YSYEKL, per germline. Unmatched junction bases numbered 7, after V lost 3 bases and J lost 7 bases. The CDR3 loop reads CASSHPTSGGHNEQFF. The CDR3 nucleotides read TGCGCCAGCAGCCACCCGACTAGCGGGGGTCATAATGAGCAGTTCTTC.

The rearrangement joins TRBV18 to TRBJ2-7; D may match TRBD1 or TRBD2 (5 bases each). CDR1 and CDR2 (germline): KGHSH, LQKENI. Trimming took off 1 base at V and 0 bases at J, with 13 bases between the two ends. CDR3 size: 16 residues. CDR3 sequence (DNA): TGTGCCAGCTCACCACGGGCCGGGACGGACTCCTACGAGCAGTACTTC. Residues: CASSPRAGTDSYEQYF.

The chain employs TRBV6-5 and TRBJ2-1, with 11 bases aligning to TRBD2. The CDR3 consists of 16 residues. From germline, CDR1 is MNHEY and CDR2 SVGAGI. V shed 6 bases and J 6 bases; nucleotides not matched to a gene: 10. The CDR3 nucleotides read TGTGCCAGCAGCTACCTCCTAGCGGGAGGAGGCAATGAGCAGTTCTTC. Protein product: CASSYLLAGGGNEQFF.

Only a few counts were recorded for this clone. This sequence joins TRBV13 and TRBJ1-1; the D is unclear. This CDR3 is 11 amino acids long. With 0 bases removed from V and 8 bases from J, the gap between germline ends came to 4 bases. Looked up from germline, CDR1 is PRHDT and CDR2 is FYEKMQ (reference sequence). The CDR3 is CASSLGAEAFF. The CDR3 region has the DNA TGTGCCAGCAGCTTAGGGGCCGAAGCTTTCTTT.